This entry lists 22 T cell receptor beta chains sequenced from one sample in a study of cytomegalovirus exposure and HLA in healthy donors. A multiplex PCR was run with 60 Vbeta primers and 13 Jbeta primers. The data were produced by immunoSEQ multiplex PCR, yet TCRdb's version contains in-frame clones alone and is incomplete. Of roughly 84,000 clones listed, roughly 79% are singletons. The sequenced sample consisted of PBMCs. These receptor sequences come from a male donor in good health and CMV-seropositive.

This chain joins TRBV11-2 and TRBJ2-2; D ambiguous. Looked up from germline, CDR1 is SGHAT and CDR2 is FQNNGV. This CDR3 contains 12 residues. V lost 4 bases and J lost 8, with 8 bases in between. The CDR3 bases are TGTGCCAGCAGCTCCCCTAGGGGGGAGCTGTTTTTT. Protein product: CASSSPRGELFF.

Remarks on this clone: Distinct nucleotide sequences in the sample also encode this CDR3. The chain employs TRBV5-4 and TRBJ2-5; TRBD2 matches at 12 bases. V was pared by 5 bases and J by 3 bases, with 5 bases of the junction left unmatched. Germline V gives CDR1 SGHNT, CDR2 YYREEE (reference sequence). The CDR3 is 15 residues long. CDR3 bases: TGTGCCAGCAGTTTAAGACTAGCGGGAGAAGAGACCCAGTACTTC. This gives the protein CASSLRLAGEETQYF.

The chain uses TRBV19 and TRBJ2-7; TRBD1 matches at 8 bases. CDR1 and CDR2 from the germline V gene are LNHDA and SQIVND (reference sequence). The length of the CDR3 is 14 residues. V was pared by 5 bases and J by 7 bases, with 10 bases of the junction left unmatched. CDR3 in amino acids: CASSLAGQAREQYF. The CDR3 bases are TGTGCCAGTAGTCTCGCGGGACAGGCTCGGGAGCAGTACTTC.

The chain joins TRBV2 to TRBJ1-5; TRBD1 agrees at 8 bases. In germline, CDR1 is SNHLY, CDR2 FYNNEI. CDR3 length: 14 amino acids. V lost 4 bases to trimming and J lost 7 bases; unmatched junction nucleotides: 6. The CDR3 coding sequence is TGTGCCAGCAGTGTTGACAGGGGCCACCAGCCCCAGCATTTT. Its translation: CASSVDRGHQPQHF.

The chain employs TRBV18 and TRBJ1-5, with D hard to call. The germline V gene has CDR1 KGHSH and CDR2 LQKENI. V was shortened by 5 bases and J by 6 bases, with 11 bases between the two germline ends. This CDR3 has 13 residues. CDR3 nucleotide sequence: TGTGCCAGCTCAGCTTATTCAGGTCAGCCCCAGCATTTT. Translating gives CASSAYSGQPQHF.

This sequence joins TRBV27 and TRBJ1-1, with D possibly TRBD1 on 5 matching bases. V lost 4 bases and J lost 5, with 17 bases in between. This CDR3 spans 15 amino acids. Germline loops: CDR1 MNHEY, CDR2 SMNVEV (reference sequence). This chain's CDR3 is CASSSIVGRGTEAFF. The DNA for the CDR3 is TGTGCCAGCAGTTCTATCGTGGGGAGGGGAACTGAAGCTTTCTTT.

The chain uses TRBV28 and TRBJ1-4; D remains unclear. Germline V gene lookup returns CDR1 MDHEN and CDR2 SYDVKM. Deletions cut 3 bases from V and 8 bases from J, with 10 bases between. This CDR3 region has 13 residues. The CDR3 protein is CASSLIQLEKLFF. DNA of the CDR3: TGTGCCAGCAGTTTGATTCAACTCGAAAAACTGTTTTTT.

This chain links TRBV10-1 with TRBJ2-2, with 13 bases aligning to TRBD2. The CDR3 is 15 amino acids. Germline trimming cut 5 bases from V and 5 bases from J; bases unmatched to any gene: 2. CDR1 WNHNN and CDR2 SYGVQD come from the germline V gene (reference sequence). The CDR3 reads CASSPGLAGTGELFF. CDR3 DNA sequence: TGCGCCAGCAGTCCGGGACTAGCGGGAACCGGGGAGCTGTTTTTT.

This chain uses TRBV12-5 with TRBJ2-1; 11 bases are shared with TRBD2. J lost 6 bases, V lost 2 bases, and 6 bases had no gene match. Germline V gene sequence: CDR1 LGHNT, CDR2 FRNRAP. This CDR3 is 16 amino acids long. The CDR3 spells CASGLFPGTSGNEQFF. The CDR3 nucleotides read TGTGCTAGTGGTTTGTTCCCCGGGACTAGCGGCAATGAGCAGTTCTTC.

This chain links TRBV4-1 with TRBJ2-5; TRBD1 matches 9 bases. The germline V gene has CDR1 MGHRA and CDR2 YSYEKL. Trimming cost V 0 bases and J 5 bases; bases outside gene matches: 10. There are 17 residues in the CDR3. CDR3 DNA sequence: TGCGCCAGCAGCCAAGATCCGAACAGGGGGCTAGGGGAGACCCAGTACTTC. This translates into CASSQDPNRGLGETQYF.

The gene calls are TRBV5-4 and TRBJ2-5; TRBD1 aligns across 7 bases. CDR1 and CDR2 from the germline V gene are SGHNT and YYREEE (reference sequence). Unmatched junction bases numbered 6, after V lost 4 bases and J lost 0 bases. CDR3 length: 15 residues. The CDR3: CASSPTQGYQETQYF. The CDR3 DNA is TGTGCCAGCAGCCCGACACAGGGGTACCAAGAGACCCAGTACTTC.

The chain uses TRBV6-1 and TRBJ1-4; D unresolved. V was clipped by 3 bases and J by 0 bases, with 8 bases between them. The length of the CDR3 is 15 residues. The germline CDR1 and CDR2 sequences are MNHNS and SASEGT. The CDR3: CASSDVQATNEKLFF. The CDR3 coding sequence is TGTGCCAGCAGTGATGTCCAGGCAACTAATGAAAAACTGTTTTTT.

V and J are TRBV2 and TRBJ2-7; tentatively, D is TRBD1 (6 bases). Trimming stripped 11 bases from V and 7 bases from J, with 21 bases between. This CDR3 region has 13 residues. The germline CDR1 and CDR2 sequences are SNHLY and FYNNEI. In DNA, the CDR3 is TGTGCCTGCATGACAGGCCCGACTGGGGAGCAGTACTTC. Translating it yields CACMTGPTGEQYF. The complete variable domain, with remaining parts taken from reference TRBV2 and TRBJ2-7, reads EPEVTQTPSHQVTQMGQEVILRCVPISNHLYFYWYRQILGQKVEFLVSFYNNEISEKSEIFDDQFSVERPDGSNFTLKIRSTKLEDSAMYFCACMTGPTGEQYFGPGTRLTVT.

The chain recombines TRBV19 with TRBJ1-3; D remains ambiguous. CDR1 is LNHDA and CDR2 is SQIVND in the germline V gene (reference sequence). The CDR3 length is 13 residues. The V and J ends lost 7 bases and 4 bases respectively, with 11 bases between them. Here the CDR3 reads CASTAESGNTIYF. CDR3 DNA: TGTGCCAGTACAGCGGAATCGGGAAACACCATATATTTT. The variable domain in full, completed from reference TRBV19 and TRBJ1-3, reads DGGITQSPKYLFRKEGQNVTLSCEQNLNHDAMYWYRQDPGQGLRLIYYSQIVNDFQKGDIAEGYSVSREKKESFPLTVTSAQKNPTAFYLCASTAESGNTIYFGEGSWLTVV.

This clone was counted a few times. The chain couples TRBV6-6 to TRBJ2-7; tentatively, D is TRBD2 (6 bases). Germline V gene lookup returns CDR1 MNHNY and CDR2 SVGAGI (reference sequence). Trimming took 4 bases from V and 3 from J, leaving 16 bases between them. The CDR3 is made up of 15 amino acids. CDR3 nucleotide sequence: TGTGCCAGCAGTTCCCCACGGGGGAGGATCTACGAGCAGTACTTC. This encodes CASSSPRGRIYEQYF.

In its sample, this clone was seen once. The rearrangement uses TRBV19 and TRBJ1-4; 7 bases agree with TRBD1. Unmatched junction bases numbered 4, after V lost 6 bases and J lost 0 bases. The CDR3 length is 15 residues. Germline lookup yields CDR1 LNHDA and CDR2 SQIVND (reference sequence). CDR3 in amino acids: CASRNRGATNEKLFF. The CDR3 bases are TGTGCCAGTAGGAACAGGGGTGCAACTAATGAAAAACTGTTTTTT. The full variable domain, with the rest looked up from reference TRBV19 and TRBJ1-4, is DGGITQSPKYLFRKEGQNVTLSCEQNLNHDAMYWYRQDPGQGLRLIYYSQIVNDFQKGDIAEGYSVSREKKESFPLTVTSAQKNPTAFYLCASRNRGATNEKLFFGSGTQLSVL.

CDR3 residues: CASSLTGGETQYF. For the CDR3, the DNA is TGCGCCAGCAGCCTGACAGGGGGAGAGACCCAGTACTTC. The chain recombines TRBV4-1 with TRBJ2-5; 9 nucleotides match TRBD1. Germline V CDR1 and CDR2: MGHRA, YSYEKL. There are 13 residues in the CDR3. V trimming: 4 bases; J trimming: 4 bases; junction bases outside the gene matches: 1.

J is TRBJ2-7 and V is TRBV27; tentative D call: TRBD2 (6 bases). Germline loops: CDR1 MNHEY, CDR2 SMNVEV (reference sequence). Trimming shortened V by 5 bases and J by 4 bases, and 18 bases separated the two germline ends. The CDR3 spans 15 residues. The CDR3 sequence: CASSTRGSGTYEQYF. The CDR3 nucleotides are TGTGCCAGCAGTACCCGGGGTAGCGGTACTTACGAGCAGTACTTC.

This chain joins TRBV7-6 and TRBJ2-5, with D perhaps matching TRBD2 (5 bases). The CDR3 totals 12 residues. In germline, CDR1 is SGHVS, CDR2 FNYEAQ. The V end lost 4 bases, the J end lost 3 bases, and 6 bases lay between the germline ends. As DNA, the CDR3 is TGTGCCAGCAGCTGGGGAGAAGAGACCCAGTACTTC. Translating it yields CASSWGEETQYF.

This chain uses TRBV7-9 with TRBJ2-2; maybe TRBD1 (6 bases). The germline V gene encodes CDR1 SEHNR and CDR2 FQNEAQ (reference sequence). Between the trimmed V and J ends, which lost 5 bases and 2 bases, there was a span of 18 bases. This CDR3 contains 17 residues. CDR3 loop: CASSIDTGQKNTGELFF. The DNA for the CDR3 is TGTGCCAGCAGCATAGACACGGGACAAAAAAACACCGGGGAGCTGTTTTTT.

V gene TRBV4-1 combines with J gene TRBJ2-1; tentatively, D is TRBD2 (5 bases). CDR1 is MGHRA, CDR2 YSYEKL, per germline. The CDR3 runs 15 residues. V lost 0 bases and J 7 bases, leaving 13 bases between the germline ends. CDR3 in amino acids: CASSQDVSGGNEQFF. CDR3 nucleotide sequence: TGCGCCAGCAGCCAAGATGTGAGCGGTGGGAATGAGCAGTTCTTC.

The rearrangement links TRBV4-1 to TRBJ2-1; 10 bases are shared with TRBD2. There are 16 residues in the CDR3. V shed 3 bases, J shed 4 bases, and the junction held 6 bases outside the gene matches. The germline gives CDR1 MGHRA, CDR2 YSYEKL. CDR3 amino acids: CASSQWTSGEYNEQFF. The CDR3 DNA reads TGCGCCAGCAGCCAGTGGACTAGCGGAGAGTACAATGAGCAGTTCTTC.